This TCR beta chain was captured by sequencing in a study of cytomegalovirus exposure and HLA in healthy donors (TCRdb year 2017). Describing the broader study: According to an earlier analysis of 587 of the donors, about 179 million T cells yielded some 110 million unique TCR beta sequences and about 300 Gb of sequence data. Approximately 300 gigabases of sequencing data and around 87 million unique TCR sequences were included in an early release covering several hundred HLA-typed donors. Of the 350 to 450 genotyped donors, roughly 80% were placed in the genetic ancestry cluster associated with self-reported Caucasian donors. The study aimed to test whether cataloging public T cell receptors could reveal signatures of past pathogen exposure. The T cell repertoires of under 700 subjects were profiled by immunosequencing and related to cytomegalovirus serostatus. Along with the approximately 650-subject first cohort, a separate validation cohort of over a hundred different subjects was used. High-throughput TCR immunosequencing, statistical association of individual TCRs with disease status, and machine learning were combined to predict cytomegalovirus infection status. To study patterns of TCR occurrence, a later analysis re-analyzed previously published TCR beta repertoires from hundreds of donors and added high-resolution HLA genotyping. Rather than using new phenotypic data, the later analysis identified candidate immune exposures from TCR beta sequences and from how often those sequences occurred across donors. To decide whether each TCR beta V gene segment behaved as functional or pseudogenic, an earlier analysis of some 570 of the donors relied on high-throughput TCR beta sequencing. Alongside the repertoire data, information on donor age, sex, ethnicity and CMV serostatus was compiled. A later genetic analysis took genome-wide SNP genotypes for about 65% of the 666 donors and used that subset as a discovery cohort. All discovery cohort repertoires had been generated using a single sequencing platform. HLA typing covered class I and class II loci at four-digit resolution. The number of donors typed differed by locus, with 629-630 for A, B, C, DRB1 and DQB1, around 500 for DQA1, 606 for DPA1, and some 470 for DPB1. Because of strong linkage in the cohort, four to six DR-DQ haplotypes were treated as single units for association and clustering. On average, around 200,000 unique TCR beta nucleotide sequences were sequenced per donor among several hundred genotyped donors of the cohort, with about 17% of those sequences being non-productive.

In total, just over 650 healthy bone marrow donors made up the cohort. Cohort members were all nominally healthy when sampled, although unrecorded immune exposures were likely present. The donor tested CMV seropositive, placing the donor among the roughly 300 seropositive members of the cohort. A peripheral blood sample was collected from each donor, and TCR beta sequencing was performed on peripheral blood mononuclear cells. Genomic DNA extraction from the blood cell samples was performed with the Qiagen DNeasy Blood Extraction Kit. On this clone: Its antigen target is currently unknown. No base quality values were provided; no much bigger clone lies one nucleotide off.

Beyond this particular receptor, the publication reports: While some public TCRs were present in many individuals, most TCR sequences turned up only very rarely across donors. A further reported finding was that TCR beta sequences accurately predicted the HLA-A and HLA-B alleles for most subjects in the first cohort. In a later analysis, most CMV-associated TCR beta chains were found to appear HLA-restricted, with HLA associations seemingly driven largely by CMV exposure. A later analysis reported that several top co-occurrence clusters appeared linked to parvovirus B19, influenza, CMV and Epstein-Barr virus. Because some donors lacked HLA typing at each locus, the association tests relied only on the typed subset. In a later genetic analysis, a missense DCLRE1C variant was associated with V-gene and J-gene trimming of TCR beta chains, and the association was replicated in an independent cohort. Sequencing depth was assumed to be roughly uniform across donors in the presence/absence analyses, though that assumption may not hold. Because the 87-base-pair reads could not distinguish some IMGT-functional V segments, including TRBV6-2 and TRBV6-3, those segments were excluded. In this cohort, only TCR beta chains were sequenced, and detectable features were limited by the absence of alpha or paired-chain data. Linkage disequilibrium might explain the correlated functional status among segregating V segments, but an unknown experimental factor could not be excluded. A group of highly shared sequence variants was considered likely to be a technical artifact of the sequencing pipeline. The study gave a list of 150 to 200 TCR beta chains associated with cytomegalovirus. At a false discovery rate of 0.05, a later analysis linked 15,000 to 20,000 TCR beta sequences to specific HLA alleles. A few of the identified cytomegalovirus-associated TCR beta chains were confirmed in vitro to be specific for cytomegalovirus antigens. For the cohort, immune exposure information was limited to CMV serostatus. Broadly in line with IMGT annotations, most TCR beta V segments showed up in productive rearrangements about 90% or about 30% of the time in an earlier analysis of under 700 of the donors. Because counts were too low, some 16 rarely observed V segments, including chromosome 9 orphons, were excluded from the earlier analysis of some 540 of the donors. In a later analysis, HLA-associated TCR beta chains were found to be more clonally expanded and to have lower generation probabilities than equally common non-associated chains. According to a later analysis, TCR association rates differed among HLA loci, with DRB1 alleles showing the most associated TCRs and HLA-C alleles showing the fewest. Compared with the 666-donor mean, donors in an Asian-associated ancestry cluster had fewer N-insertions in productive TCRs, according to a later genetic analysis. The classifier was reported to diagnose cytomegalovirus status with high specificity and sensitivity in both the original and validation cohorts. When HLA alleles, especially DR and DQ, strongly co-occurred, attributing TCR associations to individual alleles was difficult. According to the authors, the approach could potentially be generalized to other disease states and immunological phenotypes.

Library construction relied on the immunoSEQ multiplex PCR assay. For the multiplex PCR, a mixture combining 60 forward primers for TCR Vbeta segments and 13 reverse primers for TCR Jbeta segments was used. The CDR3 region of rearranged TCR beta genes was amplified from genomic DNA by a multiplex PCR assay. The Illumina HiSeq System was used to sequence the amplified TCR beta libraries as 87-base-pair reads. The published analysis was carried out like this. In a later analysis, about 80 million unique TCR beta chains were counted across the roughly 670 repertoires, and approximately 9.9 million of these chains were shared by at least two donors. A nearest-neighbor algorithm error-corrected the raw reads and collapsed the reads into unique sequences, merging closely related sequences to remove PCR and sequencing errors. To assign V, D and J gene segments, CDR3 sequences were aligned to IMGT reference sequences. For a sequence to be retained, a match of at least six nucleotides to both a V gene segment and a J gene segment was required. A rearrangement counted as productive if the CDR3 had no stop codons and remained in frame with V and J, and every other rearrangement counted as non-productive. Following IMGT convention, CDR3 was defined as the stretch from the second conserved V-encoded cysteine to the conserved J-encoded phenylalanine. Sequences without an unambiguous match to a single V gene segment were excluded from the earlier analysis of about 600 of the donors. An earlier analysis of 587 of the donors classified V segments as functional when productive rearrangements were above 56.7% and as segregating when the standard deviation between donors was above 5%. A statistical classification framework was built to diagnose cytomegalovirus status from the catalog of TCR beta chain sequences. V and J gene assignment, in a later analysis, came from comparing TCR nucleotide sequences with IMGT/GENE-DB human TR gene sequences. The TCRdist pipeline was used in a later analysis to assign CDR3 sequences and most-parsimonious VDJ recombination scenarios. In a later analysis, every TCR beta chain was defined by the combination of its CDR3 amino acid sequence and its V-gene family, and reads without a unique V-gene family were dropped. In a later analysis, 450 to 600 highly shared, low-generation-probability nucleotide sequences were removed to address suspected cross-contamination and a sequencing artifact. For each public chain, a later analysis derived a clonal expansion index from normalized ranks of inferred template counts within each repertoire. In a later analysis, generation probabilities were computed using a VDJ recombination model fitted to out-of-frame rearrangements, and the results were checked against IGoR. In a later analysis, hypergeometric tests were used to score TCR-TCR, TCR-HLA and TCR-CMV co-occurrence, with a repertoire-size bias correction applied to TCR pairs. A later analysis estimated false discovery rates by permuting HLA or CMV assignments 20 times. In a later analysis, co-occurring TCRs were grouped using DBSCAN, and TCRdist sequence similarity was added for clustering within HLA-allele-positive subsets. Repertoires with fewer than 30,000 or more than 120,000 public chains, plus five repertoires with anomalous nucleotide sharing, were excluded from co-occurrence clustering. The immuneACCESS repertoire file appears here via TCRdb, limited to in-frame rearrangements. These files lack a portion of the clones; in checked studies, under half of the deficit traces to unresolved V genes, and the cause of the others is not known. D and trimming were read from the DNA, whereas the V and J calls and clone size are those reported in that table. The sample table shows around 150,000 clones, and around 80% are seen once. The top ten constitute around 6.9% of the sample.

The germline V gene sets CDR1 to MNHEY and CDR2 to SVGAGI. Counted from cysteine to phenylalanine, this CDR3 has 12 amino acids. Of the read, only the CDR3 DNA is kept; its 36 bases are in frame from base 1. Trimming costs V 7 bases and J 4 bases, and their ends lie 10 bases apart. This TCR came from a male donor in good health and CMV-seropositive. The sequence links TRBV6-5 to TRBJ1-2, with the D gene too uncertain to name. Sequencing was carried out using PBMCs. The DNA sequence follows: TGTGCCAGCAACGACGGAGCCTATGGCTACACCTTC. This translates into CASNDGAYGYTF.